The 30 T cell receptor beta chains below were found in one sample sequenced in a study of lymphopenia after photon versus proton radiotherapy. The protocol was immunoSEQ multiplex PCR, while the TCRdb copy is restricted to in-frame clones and leaves out a portion. The sample lists 25,000 or so clones, roughly 85% occurring once. Specimen: peripheral blood, collected from a patient treated with photon-based radiotherapy. The receptor set was obtained from a man in his thirties or forties with gastric cancer.

The J gene is TRBJ2-3, the V gene TRBV7-8; 10 nucleotides agree with TRBD2. The CDR3 covers 16 residues. V was clipped by 1 base and J by 0 bases; unmatched bases: 1. Germline CDR1 is SGHVS and CDR2 is FQNEAQ. The DNA of the CDR3 is TGTGCCAGCAGCTTAGAGACTAGCGGGAGCACAGATACGCAGTATTTT. This translates into CASSLETSGSTDTQYF. Combining the CDR3 with reference TRBV7-8 and TRBJ2-3 gives the whole variable domain GAGVSQSPRYKVAKRGQDVALRCDPISGHVSLFWYQQALGQGPEFLTYFQNEAQLDKSGLPSDRFFAERPEGSVSTLKIQRTQQEDSAVYLCASSLETSGSTDTQYFGPGTRLTVL.

This chain uses TRBV4-2 with TRBJ2-1; 7 bases fit TRBD1. V lost 0 bases, J lost 10 bases, and 0 bases stayed unmatched. Germline V gives CDR1 LGHNA, CDR2 YNFKEQ. The CDR3 has 12 residues. CDR3 amino acids: CASSQETGEQFF. The CDR3 coding sequence is TGTGCCAGCAGCCAAGAGACAGGGGAGCAGTTCTTC.

V and J are TRBV4-3 and TRBJ2-6; D may be TRBD1 or TRBD2 (5 bases each). The CDR3 spans 17 residues. Looked up from germline, CDR1 is LGHNA and CDR2 is YSLEER. With 0 bases removed from V and 1 base from J, the gap between germline ends came to 10 bases. The CDR3 region is CASSQDTGRSGANVLTF. The CDR3 DNA reads TGCGCCAGCAGCCAAGATACGGGGCGTTCTGGGGCCAACGTCCTGACTTTC.

The chain has TRBV7-6 and TRBJ2-7, with TRBD2 as a possible D gene (6 bases). Germline V CDR1 and CDR2: SGHVS, FNYEAQ. The ends were cut back, 5 bases at V and 0 bases at J, with 11 bases in the middle. There are 14 residues in the CDR3. The CDR3 loop reads CASSPRGSSYEQYF. In DNA, the CDR3 is TGTGCCAGCAGCCCTCGGGGGAGCTCCTACGAGCAGTACTTC.

This clone turned up a few times. V gene TRBV5-6 combines with J gene TRBJ2-5; the match to TRBD1 covers 10 bases. V shed 3 bases, J shed 5 bases, and the junction held 1 base outside the gene matches. CDR1 and CDR2 from the germline V gene are SGHDT and YYEEEE. This CDR3 has 13 residues. The DNA for the CDR3 is TGTGCCAGCAGCTGGGGACAGGGGGAGACCCAGTACTTC. It codes for CASSWGQGETQYF.

This chain links TRBV27 with TRBJ2-1, with 7 bases aligning to TRBD2. The CDR3 loop spans 16 amino acids. CDR1 and CDR2 from the germline V gene are MNHEY and SMNVEV (reference sequence). With V trimmed by 0 bases and J by 4 bases, 6 bases remained unmatched. CDR3 in DNA: TGTGCCAGCAGTTTATCCCTAGCGGAGCTTTACAATGAGCAGTTCTTC. This gives the protein CASSLSLAELYNEQFF.

The V and J genes are TRBV11-2 and TRBJ1-3; D unresolved. Germline CDR1 is SGHAT and CDR2 is FQNNGV. The ends were cut back, 1 base at V and 4 bases at J, with 8 bases in the middle. CDR3 length: 14 residues. This CDR3 reads CASSLGTEGNTIYF. CDR3 bases: TGTGCCAGCAGCTTAGGTACCGAAGGAAACACCATATATTTT.

The chain carries TRBV11-3 and TRBJ2-3; D uncertain. The CDR3 runs to 15 residues. Trimming cost V 0 bases and J 2 bases, with 9 bases left between them. From germline, CDR1 is SGHNT and CDR2 YENEEA. The DNA of the CDR3 is TGTGCCAGCAGCTTAGAAGGCAGGCCCACAGATACGCAGTATTTT. Protein product: CASSLEGRPTDTQYF.

V is TRBV7-8 and J is TRBJ2-5, with D possibly being TRBD1 (6 bases). Between the trimmed V and J ends, which lost 5 bases and 7 bases, there was a span of 14 bases. Germline lookup yields CDR1 SGHVS and CDR2 FQNEAQ. The CDR3 spans 13 residues. The CDR3 loop reads CASSPQGYPTQYF. The CDR3 region has the DNA TGTGCCAGCAGCCCGCAGGGGTATCCGACCCAGTACTTC.

The J gene is TRBJ2-1, the V gene TRBV5-4; TRBD2 matches at 8 bases. The length of the CDR3 is 16 residues. Germline lookup yields CDR1 SGHNT and CDR2 YYREEE (reference sequence). V shed 2 bases, J shed 0 bases, and the junction held 4 bases outside the gene matches. CDR3 nucleotide sequence: TGTGCCAGCAGCTTAAGCGGGAGTCTCTCCTACAATGAGCAGTTCTTC. Its protein product is CASSLSGSLSYNEQFF. The whole variable domain, filled in from reference TRBV5-4 and TRBJ2-1, reads ETGVTQSPTHLIKTRGQQVTLRCSSQSGHNTVSWYQQALGQGPQFIFQYYREEENGRGNFPPRFSGLQFPNYSSELNVNALELDDSALYLCASSLSGSLSYNEQFFGPGTRLTVL.

The V gene is TRBV7-8, the J gene TRBJ2-1, with TRBD2 matching over 7 bases. Germline lookup yields CDR1 SGHVS and CDR2 FQNEAQ. V lost 1 base, J lost 6 bases, and 9 bases stayed unmatched. This CDR3 has 16 amino acids. The chain's CDR3 is CASSLGVVRLANEQFF. CDR3 sequence (DNA): TGTGCCAGCAGCTTAGGCGTGGTAAGACTAGCCAATGAGCAGTTCTTC. Full variable domain (remainder filled in from reference TRBV7-8 and TRBJ2-1): GAGVSQSPRYKVAKRGQDVALRCDPISGHVSLFWYQQALGQGPEFLTYFQNEAQLDKSGLPSDRFFAERPEGSVSTLKIQRTQQEDSAVYLCASSLGVVRLANEQFFGPGTRLTVL.

Concerning this clone itself: Other DNA sequences in this sample translate to the same CDR3. CDR3 loop: CASSLSRGEEGAQGYTF. The CDR3 DNA sequence: TGTGCCAGCAGTTTATCGAGGGGGGAGGAGGGGGCGCAAGGCTACACCTTC. The chain employs TRBV27 and TRBJ1-2; TRBD1 matches at 7 bases. Germline CDR1 and CDR2: MNHEY and SMNVEV (reference sequence). The CDR3 is 17 residues long. With V trimmed by 0 bases and J by 8 bases, 15 bases remained unmatched.

The chain has TRBV6-5 and TRBJ2-1, with D tentatively TRBD1 (6 bases). The ends were cut back, 5 bases at V and 6 bases at J, with 11 bases in the middle. This CDR3 is built from 13 residues. Per germline, CDR1 MNHEY and CDR2 SVGAGI. This CDR3 is CASSKGQSNEQFF. The CDR3 DNA follows: TGTGCCAGCAGTAAAGGACAGTCCAATGAGCAGTTCTTC.

This sequence joins TRBV29-1 and TRBJ1-2, with D possibly TRBD1 on 6 matching bases. The CDR3 spans 13 residues. V lost 4 bases to trimming and J lost 4 bases, with 13 bases between them. From germline, CDR1 is SQVTM and CDR2 ANQGSEA. CDR3 amino acids: CSVVGGESYGYTF. CDR3 bases: TGCAGCGTTGTAGGGGGGGAAAGCTATGGCTACACCTTC.

The gene calls are TRBV7-8 and TRBJ2-1, with 10 bases fitting TRBD1. The V and J ends lost 1 base and 8 bases, in that order; junction bases with no gene match: 2. In germline, CDR1 is SGHVS, CDR2 FQNEAQ. CDR3 length equals 14 residues. As DNA, the CDR3 is TGTGCCAGCAGCTTAGGGGGACAGGGGTATGAGCAGTTCTTC. Protein sequence: CASSLGGQGYEQFF.

CDR3 sequence reads: CASSELEGIGRNYGYTF. CDR3 bases: TGTGCCAGCAGTGAATTGGAGGGAATCGGCCGTAACTATGGCTACACCTTC. V is TRBV25-1 and J is TRBJ1-2; D ambiguous. V lost 1 base and J 1 base, leaving 16 bases between the germline ends. Germline V gene sequence: CDR1 MGHDK, CDR2 SYGVNS. This CDR3 is 17 amino acids long.

This chain connects TRBV7-2 to TRBJ2-3; 9 bases line up with TRBD2. The CDR3 contains 15 residues. Germline values: CDR1 SGHTA, CDR2 FQGNSA. After removal of 4 bases from V and 1 base from J, the junction contained 3 bases not matched to a gene. CDR3 sequence reads: CASSSRTSGTDTQYF. The DNA for the CDR3 is TGTGCCAGCAGCTCCAGGACTAGCGGCACAGATACGCAGTATTTT.

The chain couples TRBV5-8 to TRBJ1-4; 10 bases agree with TRBD1. J lost 7 bases, V lost 3 bases, and 6 bases had no gene match. The CDR3 totals 15 residues. CDR1 is SGHTS, CDR2 YDEGEE, per germline. Here the CDR3 reads CASSWTWDRGEKLFF. CDR3 DNA sequence: TGTGCCAGCAGCTGGACCTGGGACAGGGGTGAAAAACTGTTTTTT.

The CDR3 loop reads CASTDSSTGANVLTF. CDR3 nucleotides: TGTGCCAGCACGGACAGTTCCACTGGGGCCAACGTCCTGACTTTC. This chain joins TRBV6-6 and TRBJ2-6; D is perhaps TRBD1 (6 bases). Germline CDR1 and CDR2: MNHNY and SVGAGI (reference sequence). There are 15 residues in the CDR3. Trimming removed 7 bases from V and 2 bases from J, with 12 bases in between.

This clone was picked up a small number of times. The gene calls are TRBV19 and TRBJ2-1, with D maybe TRBD2 (6 bases). From germline, CDR1 is LNHDA and CDR2 SQIVND (reference sequence). The CDR3 length is 15 residues. Between the trimmed V and J ends, which lost 3 bases and 5 bases, there was a span of 14 bases. The CDR3 nucleotides are TGTGCCAGTAGTATCAAGGCGGGATATAACAATGAGCAGTTCTTC. Protein sequence: CASSIKAGYNNEQFF.

This rearrangement joins TRBV4-2 to TRBJ2-7; D possibly matches TRBD1 or TRBD2 (6 bases each). In germline, CDR1 is LGHNA, CDR2 YNFKEQ. There are 16 residues in the CDR3. The V end was cut by 0 bases, the J end by 4 bases, with 16 bases between. The chain's CDR3 is CASSQERGASHYEQYF. In nucleotides, the CDR3 is TGTGCCAGCAGCCAAGAGAGGGGGGCCTCCCATTACGAGCAGTACTTC.

V and J are TRBV23-1 and TRBJ2-1, with D tentatively TRBD2 (5 bases). TRBV23-1 is reported as an ORF; its role is uncertain. This CDR3 is 14 amino acids long. The V gene lost 8 bases and the J gene lost 1 base, with 12 bases spanning the gap. The CDR3 DNA reads as TGCGCCAGCTTTCGTGGGAGATCCTACAATGAGCAGTTCTTC. Its translation: CASFRGRSYNEQFF.

The V and J genes are TRBV7-2 and TRBJ2-1; a possible D gene is TRBD1 (5 bases). CDR1 and CDR2 (germline): SGHTA, FQGNSA. Deletions cut 5 bases from V and 4 bases from J, with 15 bases between. This CDR3 has 15 residues. CDR3 sequence reads: CASSETVRPYNEQFF. CDR3 in DNA: TGTGCCAGCAGCGAGACAGTTCGTCCTTACAATGAGCAGTTCTTC.

The genes are TRBV14 and TRBJ1-5, with D unclear. With 4 bases removed from V and 3 bases from J, the gap between germline ends came to 7 bases. Germline CDR1 and CDR2: SGHDN and FVKESK. There are 13 residues in the CDR3. CDR3 in amino acids: CASSPSHNQPQHF. CDR3 in DNA: TGTGCCAGCAGCCCGTCCCACAATCAGCCCCAGCATTTT.

This chain links TRBV7-2 with TRBJ1-1; D is unclear. This CDR3 has 13 residues. Trimming left V 7 bases short and J 3 bases short, with 12 bases between. Germline CDR1 SGHTA, CDR2 FQGNSA. This CDR3 is CASTFTGYTEAFF. For the CDR3, the DNA is TGTGCCAGCACCTTCACGGGTTACACTGAAGCTTTCTTT.

This clone was found once. The rearrangement links TRBV19 to TRBJ2-7; possible D gene TRBD2, 6 bases. Deletions cut 3 bases from V and 3 bases from J, with 15 bases between. This CDR3 contains 15 residues. Germline values: CDR1 LNHDA, CDR2 SQIVND (reference sequence). The CDR3 loop is CASSISSDPGYEQYF. DNA for the CDR3: TGTGCCAGTAGTATCTCTAGCGACCCGGGCTACGAGCAGTACTTC.

The chain combines TRBV19 with TRBJ2-1; D perhaps matches TRBD2 (6 bases). The CDR3 covers 17 residues. Germline values: CDR1 LNHDA, CDR2 SQIVND (reference sequence). Trimming left V 5 bases short and J 0 bases short, with 17 bases between. CDR3 coding DNA: TGTGCCAGTAGTTCTACGGGACTCCTAAGCTCCTACAATGAGCAGTTCTTC. It translates to CASSSTGLLSSYNEQFF.

This clone was recorded once. The rearrangement links TRBV7-9 to TRBJ2-3; 13 positions agree with TRBD2. The germline V gene encodes CDR1 SEHNR and CDR2 FQNEAQ (reference sequence). Germline trimming cut 5 bases from V and 1 base from J; bases unmatched to any gene: 9. There are 18 residues in the CDR3. CDR3 loop: CASSPRRLAGGGTDTQYF. Here the CDR3 DNA reads TGTGCCAGCAGCCCCCGTAGACTAGCGGGAGGAGGCACAGATACGCAGTATTTT.

The genes are TRBV25-1 and TRBJ2-1, with a weak D call TRBD1 (6 bases). Germline CDR1 MGHDK, CDR2 SYGVNS. Trimming took off 3 bases at V and 1 base at J, with 13 bases between the two ends. This CDR3 contains 16 residues. CDR3: CASSDHGTNSYNEQFF. Here the CDR3 DNA reads TGTGCCAGCAGTGACCATGGGACAAATTCCTACAATGAGCAGTTCTTC.

This chain links TRBV5-1 with TRBJ1-2, with D possibly TRBD1 on 6 matching bases. This CDR3 is built from 15 residues. V was pared by 4 bases and J by 6 bases, with 19 bases between. Germline CDR1 is SGHRS and CDR2 is YFSETQ. CDR3 amino acids: CASSPQEQGAHGYTF. In nucleotides, the CDR3 is TGCGCCAGCAGCCCACAAGAACAGGGTGCCCATGGCTACACCTTC.